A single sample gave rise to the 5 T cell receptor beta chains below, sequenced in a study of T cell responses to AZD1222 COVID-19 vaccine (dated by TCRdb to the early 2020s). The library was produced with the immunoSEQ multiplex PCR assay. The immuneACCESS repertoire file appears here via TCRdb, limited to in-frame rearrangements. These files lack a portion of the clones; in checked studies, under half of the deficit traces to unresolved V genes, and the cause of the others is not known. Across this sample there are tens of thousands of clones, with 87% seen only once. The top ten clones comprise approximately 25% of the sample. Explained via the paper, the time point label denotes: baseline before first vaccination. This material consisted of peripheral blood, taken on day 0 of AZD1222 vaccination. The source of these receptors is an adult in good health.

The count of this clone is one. The CDR3 sequence is CASGQNYRPRDSPLHF. The CDR3 coding sequence is TGTGCCAGTGGCCAGAATTACAGGCCTCGGGATTCACCCCTCCACTTT. The gene calls are TRBV7-2 and TRBJ1-6, with TRBD1 as a possible D gene (5 bases). Trimming took 9 bases from V and 8 from J, leaving 23 bases between them. The CDR3 totals 16 residues. Germline V gene lookup returns CDR1 SGHTA and CDR2 FQGNSA.

CDR3 amino acids: CASRTTRIQYF. CDR3 nucleotide sequence: TGTGCCAGCAGAACCACAAGGATCCAGTACTTC. V and J are TRBV6-5 and TRBJ2-5, with no clear D. V shed 6 bases and J shed 10 bases, with 12 bases lying between them. CDR3 length: 11 residues. Germline V gives CDR1 MNHEY, CDR2 SVGAGI.

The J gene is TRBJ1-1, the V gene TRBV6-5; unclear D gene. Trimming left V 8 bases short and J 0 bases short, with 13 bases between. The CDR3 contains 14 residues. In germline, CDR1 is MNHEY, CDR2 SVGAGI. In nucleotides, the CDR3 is TGTGCCAGCGGGAGGGAGGGAGTGAACACTGAAGCTTTCTTT. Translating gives CASGREGVNTEAFF.

As DNA, the CDR3 is TGTGCCAGCAGCCCTGGGCAGAACTATGGCTACACCTTC. Protein sequence: CASSPGQNYGYTF. The rearrangement joins TRBV7-3 to TRBJ1-2; D gene unclear. The CDR3 length is 13 residues. The germline V gene has CDR1 SGHTA and CDR2 FQGTGA. V was cut by 5 bases and J by 2 bases, with 9 bases left in between.

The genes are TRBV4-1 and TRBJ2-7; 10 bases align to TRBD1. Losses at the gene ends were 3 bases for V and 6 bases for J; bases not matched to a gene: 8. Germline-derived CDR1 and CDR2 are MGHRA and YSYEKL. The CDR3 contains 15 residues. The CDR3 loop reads CASSQSGTGVFEQYF. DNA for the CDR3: TGCGCCAGCAGCCAGTCCGGGACAGGGGTCTTCGAGCAGTACTTC.